This T cell receptor beta chain was found in a study of spatial heterogeneity in lung cancer (dated by TCRdb to between 2017 and 2020). For context, the study as a whole: More beta-chain than alpha-chain transcripts were consistently detected, likely reflecting higher beta-chain transcript abundance. Both alpha and beta chains were TCR-sequenced in samples taken at surgery, namely 220 tumor regions, roughly 64 matched nontumor lung samples and just over 55 PBMC samples. In the raw uncorrected reads, each unique combination of TCR and UMI appeared more than ten times on average. The study quantitatively compared TCR alpha and beta repertoires across multiple tumor regions, matched nontumor lung and blood in non-small cell lung cancer. Nonsynonymous mutation counts, determined by whole-exome sequencing of tumor tissue, were related to features of the TCR repertoire.

Relative to germline, V is 4 bases shorter and J is 2 bases shorter, with 12 bases between their ends. Spanning cysteine to phenylalanine, the CDR3 consists of 14 amino acids. The retained sequence is limited to the CDR3, 42 bases, with the frame set at the first base. The germline V gene specifies MNHEY as CDR1 and SVGEGT as CDR2. The sample's time point label, in plain terms: sample taken at primary tumor resection. Samples were obtained from about 75 patients with early-stage, untreated non-small cell lung cancer from the lung TRACERx cohort. Whole RNA extracted from tumor and nontumor lung tissue, or from cryopreserved PBMC samples, was used for TCR sequencing without cell sorting. Only patients for whom sufficient RNA was available from at least two tumor regions were selected for TCR sequencing. On this clonotype itself: Its cognate antigen has yet to be identified. No much larger clone is present one base from it, and per-base qualities are unavailable.

Preparation of the library involved 5' RACE. The reads were generated on a NextSeq 500. The TCR library protocol attached a unique molecular identifier to each TCR cDNA molecule to allow correction of PCR and sequencing errors. Per the original workflow: TCR identification, UMI-based error correction and CDR3 extraction were all carried out with Decombinator tools. TCRs above a frequency of 2 per 1,000, corresponding to the top 1% of the tumor frequency distribution, were defined as expanded. Renyi diversity was computed with the R vegan package after each repertoire had been subsampled 100 times to 5,000 TCRs. CDR3 similarity networks were constructed using string-kernel similarity of amino acid triplets, with links drawn between CDR3s whose pairwise similarity was above 0.82. TCRdb reran the public reads through fastp at Q25 and MiXCR, keeping productive beta chains. Each CDR3 protein appears once, grouped with its most common genes and DNA. These V and J calls are TCRdb output, not the study's own analysis. A total of roughly 40,000 distinct CDR3 sequences appear in this sample, about 6.8% of them only once. The ten most abundant clones make up 43% of the sample.

General findings and caveats noted by the study authors: Confirming at a functional level the hypothesis that regional TCRs recognize regional mutations was considered to require additional single-cell paired TCR alpha and beta sequencing. Ubiquitous expanded tumor TCRs were found in blood more often at tumor resection than at routine follow-up.

The V and J genes are TRBV6-2 or TRBV6-3 and TRBJ2-7; the D gene assignment is ambiguous. Sequencing was performed on PBMCs, taken at surgery. The clonotype was recovered from a female donor with early-stage non-small cell lung cancer. The bases read TGTGCCAGCAGTTTTATGGCTGGAGCCTACGAGCAGTACTTC. This translates into CASSFMAGAYEQYF.